This entry features one T cell receptor (beta chain) sequence. Its cognate antigen has yet to be identified. Base qualities are not at hand, and no much larger clone is one base apart. The data stem from a study of post-analysis software for immune sequencing data (dated by TCRdb to the mid-2010s). The study in broad terms: Relapsing-remitting, secondary progressive and progressive-relapsing multiple sclerosis were recorded as disease courses, and subtype annotation was lacking for some patients. The patient repertoires were compared against 11 previously published healthy control repertoires obtained from donors aged about 6 to 28 years. A subset of samples was prepared in parallel using single-end sample barcoding, then pooled and co-amplified after Illumina adapter ligation.

The CDR3 runs 16 amino acids, cysteine and phenylalanine included. CDR3 DNA only is kept here, 48 bases in frame from base 1. The CDR1 and CDR2 encoded by the germline V gene are MNHEY and SVGEGT. V is cut back by 6 bases and J by 4 bases, with 8 bases in the junction unmatched. Library construction relied on PCR. The sequencer listed for this sample is Illumina HiSeq 2500. Unique molecular identifiers were incorporated into TCR beta cDNA libraries to reduce PCR and sequencing biases. Roughly 0.5 million cDNA molecules were obtained per 1 to 10 million input T cells, so each molecule approximated one T cell. The patient libraries were prepared and sequenced using the same protocol as the earlier healthy control dataset. Samples belonging to the same batch were prepared together, multiplexed and sequenced on a shared HiSeq lane. On the authors' methods: MIGEC was used to process the raw barcoded reads, and molecular identifier groups with only a single read were discarded before consensus assembly and CDR3 extraction. Clonotype tables were post-analysed with VDJtools, and diversity was normalized by down-sampling all datasets to the smallest sample size. Repertoire overlap clustering matched CDR3 amino acid but not nucleotide sequences to correct batch-related cross-sample contamination. Through fastp at Q25 and MiXCR, TCRdb rebuilt clones from the public reads, retaining in-frame beta chains. CDR3 protein duplicates are merged, each entry listing the most common genes and DNA. It is TCRdb's table, rather than the study itself, that gives the V and J calls and clone size. The sample table shows approximately 660,000 distinct CDR3 sequences, and about 60% are seen once. 11% of the sample lies in the top ten.

To demonstrate the VDJtools post-analysis software, the study profiled TCR beta repertoires from the peripheral blood of about a dozen young patients with multiple sclerosis. The multiple sclerosis patients were children and adolescents ranging in age from roughly 6 to 15 years. What the authors observed across the whole study: Four to six TRBV segments, including TRBV5-6, TRBV5-1 and TRBV20-1, were significantly more frequent in patients than controls. The control group was slightly older than the multiple sclerosis patient group. Compared with controls, multiple sclerosis patients had significantly lower normalized Chao1 diversity, a finding suggesting substantial peripheral T-cell clonal expansion. Direct clustering with F measure showed strong co-clustering of samples prepared in the same batch, prompting a batch-effect correction.

This sequence was found in a girl aged 2 to 10 with multiple sclerosis. Sequencing input: blood. The rearranged segments are TRBV6-2 or TRBV6-3 and TRBJ2-1; 11 bases in the middle match TRBD2. This receptor has the CDR3 CASRQLAGAPYNEQFF. The sequence in DNA is TGTGCCAGCAGGCAACTAGCGGGGGCCCCATACAATGAGCAGTTCTTC.